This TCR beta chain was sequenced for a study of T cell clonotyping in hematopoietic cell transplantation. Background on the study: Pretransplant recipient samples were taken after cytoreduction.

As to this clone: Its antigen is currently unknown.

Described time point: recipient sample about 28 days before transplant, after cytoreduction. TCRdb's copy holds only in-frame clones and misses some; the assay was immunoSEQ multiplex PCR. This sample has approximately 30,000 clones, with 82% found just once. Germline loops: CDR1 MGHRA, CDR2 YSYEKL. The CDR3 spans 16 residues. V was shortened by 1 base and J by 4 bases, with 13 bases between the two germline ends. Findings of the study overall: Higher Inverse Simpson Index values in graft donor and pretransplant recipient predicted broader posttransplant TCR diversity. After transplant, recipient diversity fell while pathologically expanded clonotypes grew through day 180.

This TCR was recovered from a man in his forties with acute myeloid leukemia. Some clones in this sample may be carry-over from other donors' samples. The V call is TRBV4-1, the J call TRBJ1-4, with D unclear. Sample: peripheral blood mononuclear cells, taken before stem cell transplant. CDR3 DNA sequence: TGCGCCAGCAGCCAAGTCTCCGGGTTCGGTAATGAAAAACTGTTTTTT. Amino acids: CASSQVSGFGNEKLFF.